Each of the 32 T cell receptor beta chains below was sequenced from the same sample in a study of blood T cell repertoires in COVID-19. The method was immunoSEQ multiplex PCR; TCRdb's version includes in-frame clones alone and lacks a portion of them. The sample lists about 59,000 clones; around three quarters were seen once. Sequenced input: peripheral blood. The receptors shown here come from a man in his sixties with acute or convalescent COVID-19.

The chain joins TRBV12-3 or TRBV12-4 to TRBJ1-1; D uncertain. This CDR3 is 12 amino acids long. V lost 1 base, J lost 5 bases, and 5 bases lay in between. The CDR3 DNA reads TGTGCCAGCAGTTTAGGCAGGACTGAAGCTTTCTTT. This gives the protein CASSLGRTEAFF.

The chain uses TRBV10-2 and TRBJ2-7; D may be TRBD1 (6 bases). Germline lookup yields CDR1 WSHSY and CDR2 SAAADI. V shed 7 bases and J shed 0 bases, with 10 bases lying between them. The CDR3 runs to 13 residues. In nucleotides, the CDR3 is TGCGCCAGCAAGGGGGACAACTCCTACGAGCAGTACTTC. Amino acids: CASKGDNSYEQYF.

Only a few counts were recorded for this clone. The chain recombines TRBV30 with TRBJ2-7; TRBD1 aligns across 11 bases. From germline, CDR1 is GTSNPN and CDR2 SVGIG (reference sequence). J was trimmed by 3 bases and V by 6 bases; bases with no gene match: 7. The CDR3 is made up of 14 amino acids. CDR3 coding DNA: TGTGCCTGCACGGACAGGGGGCTCTACTACGAGCAGTACTTC. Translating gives CACTDRGLYYEQYF.

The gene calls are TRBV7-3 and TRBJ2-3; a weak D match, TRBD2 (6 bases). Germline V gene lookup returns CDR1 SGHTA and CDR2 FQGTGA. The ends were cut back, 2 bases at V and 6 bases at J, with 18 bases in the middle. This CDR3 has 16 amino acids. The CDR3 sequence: CASSLAGTRGGDTQYF. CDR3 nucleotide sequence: TGTGCCAGCAGCTTAGCCGGGACCCGGGGAGGCGATACGCAGTATTTT.

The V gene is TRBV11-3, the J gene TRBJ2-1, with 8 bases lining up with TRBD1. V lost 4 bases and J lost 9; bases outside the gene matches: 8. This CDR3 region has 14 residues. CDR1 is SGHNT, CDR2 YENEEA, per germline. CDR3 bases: TGTGCCAGCAGCTCACAGGGGGTCGTGGCTGAGCAGTTCTTC. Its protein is CASSSQGVVAEQFF.

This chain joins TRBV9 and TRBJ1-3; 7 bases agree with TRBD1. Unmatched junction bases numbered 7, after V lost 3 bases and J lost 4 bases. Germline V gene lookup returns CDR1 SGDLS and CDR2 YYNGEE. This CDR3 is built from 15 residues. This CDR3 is CASSATGTGGNTIYF. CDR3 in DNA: TGTGCCAGCAGCGCGACAGGGACCGGAGGAAACACCATATATTTT.

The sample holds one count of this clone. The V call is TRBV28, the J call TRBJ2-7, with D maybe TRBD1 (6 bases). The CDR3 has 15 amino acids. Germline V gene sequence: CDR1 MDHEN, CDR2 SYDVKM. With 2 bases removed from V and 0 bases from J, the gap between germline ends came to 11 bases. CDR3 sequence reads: CASSLPRDTSYEQYF. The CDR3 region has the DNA TGTGCCAGCAGTTTACCCCGGGACACCTCCTACGAGCAGTACTTC.

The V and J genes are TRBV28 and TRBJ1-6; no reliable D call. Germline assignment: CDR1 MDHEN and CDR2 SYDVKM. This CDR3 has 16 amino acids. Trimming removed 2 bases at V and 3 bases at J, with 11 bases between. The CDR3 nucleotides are TGTGCCAGCAGTTTAGTAAGCACAGTCTATAATTCACCCCTCCACTTT. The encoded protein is CASSLVSTVYNSPLHF.

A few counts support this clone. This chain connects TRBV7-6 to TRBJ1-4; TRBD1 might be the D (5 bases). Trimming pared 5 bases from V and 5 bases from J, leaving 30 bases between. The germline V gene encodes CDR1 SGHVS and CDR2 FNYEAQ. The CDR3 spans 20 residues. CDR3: CASSPDRQRWEGGENEKLFF. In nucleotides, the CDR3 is TGTGCCAGCAGCCCAGATCGACAGCGCTGGGAGGGTGGGGAAAATGAAAAACTGTTTTTT.

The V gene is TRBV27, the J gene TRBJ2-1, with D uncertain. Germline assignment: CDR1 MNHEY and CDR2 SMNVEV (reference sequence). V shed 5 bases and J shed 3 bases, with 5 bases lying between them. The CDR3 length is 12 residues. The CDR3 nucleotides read TGTGCCAGCAGTCGGAGCTACAATGAGCAGTTCTTC. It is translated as CASSRSYNEQFF.

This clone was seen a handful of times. Here the CDR3 reads CAWSSSVTHSNQPQHF. The CDR3 DNA follows: TGTGCCTGGAGTTCATCAGTCACACATAGCAATCAGCCCCAGCATTTT. The J gene is TRBJ1-5, the V gene TRBV30; no reliable D call. The V end lost 2 bases, the J end lost 0 bases, and 14 bases lay between the germline ends. Looked up from germline, CDR1 is GTSNPN and CDR2 is SVGIG (reference sequence). This CDR3 is built from 16 residues.

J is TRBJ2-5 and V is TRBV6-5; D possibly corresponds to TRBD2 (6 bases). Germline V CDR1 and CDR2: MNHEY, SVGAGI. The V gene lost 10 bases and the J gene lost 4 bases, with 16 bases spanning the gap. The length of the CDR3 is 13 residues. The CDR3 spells CATEALGGETQYF. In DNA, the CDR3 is TGTGCCACCGAGGCCCTGGGGGGAGAGACCCAGTACTTC.

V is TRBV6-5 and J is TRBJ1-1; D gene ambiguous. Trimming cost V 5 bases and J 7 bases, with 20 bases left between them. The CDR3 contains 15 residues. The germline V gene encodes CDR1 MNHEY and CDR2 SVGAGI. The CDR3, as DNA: TGTGCCAGCAGTCCTGCTCCGGGATTCCCCAGTGAAGCTTTCTTT. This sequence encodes CASSPAPGFPSEAFF.

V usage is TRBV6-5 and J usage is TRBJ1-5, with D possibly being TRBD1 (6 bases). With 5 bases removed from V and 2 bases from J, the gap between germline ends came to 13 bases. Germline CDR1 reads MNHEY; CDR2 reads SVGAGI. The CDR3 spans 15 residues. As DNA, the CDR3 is TGTGCCAGCAGTCCGGGACACCTAGGCAATCAGCCCCAGCATTTT. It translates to CASSPGHLGNQPQHF.

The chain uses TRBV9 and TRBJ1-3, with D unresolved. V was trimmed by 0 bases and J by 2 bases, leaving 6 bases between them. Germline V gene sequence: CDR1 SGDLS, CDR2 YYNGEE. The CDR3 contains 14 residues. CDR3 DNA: TGTGCCAGCAGCGTAGCTGAGACTGGAAACACCATATATTTT. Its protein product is CASSVAETGNTIYF.

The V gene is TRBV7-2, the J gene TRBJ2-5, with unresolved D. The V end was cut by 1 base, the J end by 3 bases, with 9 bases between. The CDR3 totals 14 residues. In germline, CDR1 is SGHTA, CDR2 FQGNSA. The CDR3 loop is CASSLVMGEETQYF. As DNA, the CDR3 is TGTGCCAGCAGCTTAGTCATGGGCGAAGAGACCCAGTACTTC. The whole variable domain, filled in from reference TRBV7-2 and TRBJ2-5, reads GAGVSQSPSNKVTEKGKDVELRCDPISGHTALYWYRQSLGQGLEFLIYFQGNSAPDKSGLPSDRFSAERTGGSVSTLTIQRTQQEDSAVYLCASSLVMGEETQYFGPGTRLLVL.

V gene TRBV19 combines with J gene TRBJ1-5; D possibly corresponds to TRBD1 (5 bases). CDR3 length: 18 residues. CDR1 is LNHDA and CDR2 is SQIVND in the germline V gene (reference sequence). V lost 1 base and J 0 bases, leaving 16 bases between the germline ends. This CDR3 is CASSIGTILRVSNQPQHF. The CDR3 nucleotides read TGTGCCAGTAGTATAGGGACGATTCTCAGGGTTAGCAATCAGCCCCAGCATTTT.

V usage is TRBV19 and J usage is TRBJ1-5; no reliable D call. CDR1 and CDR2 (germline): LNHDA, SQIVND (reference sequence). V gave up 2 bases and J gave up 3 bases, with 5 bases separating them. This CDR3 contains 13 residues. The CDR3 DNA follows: TGTGCCAGTAGTATAAAAGCCAATCAGCCCCAGCATTTT. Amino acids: CASSIKANQPQHF.

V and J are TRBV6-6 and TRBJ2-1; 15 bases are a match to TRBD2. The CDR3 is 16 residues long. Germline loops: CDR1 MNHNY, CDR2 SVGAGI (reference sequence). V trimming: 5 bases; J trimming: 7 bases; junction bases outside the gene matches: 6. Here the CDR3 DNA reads TGTGCCAGCAGTCGACCCGGGACTAGCGGGAGGAATGAGCAGTTCTTC. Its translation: CASSRPGTSGRNEQFF.

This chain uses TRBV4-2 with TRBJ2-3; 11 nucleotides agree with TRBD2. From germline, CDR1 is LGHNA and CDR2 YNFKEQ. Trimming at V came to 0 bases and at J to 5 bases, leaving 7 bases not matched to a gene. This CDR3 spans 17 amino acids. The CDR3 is CASSQDILAGDVDTQYF. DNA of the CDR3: TGTGCCAGCAGCCAAGATATACTAGCGGGAGATGTAGATACGCAGTATTTT.

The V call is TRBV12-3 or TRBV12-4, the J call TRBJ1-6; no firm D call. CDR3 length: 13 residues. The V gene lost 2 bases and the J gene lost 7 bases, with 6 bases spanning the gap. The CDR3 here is CASSLSSNSPLHF. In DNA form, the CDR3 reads TGTGCCAGCAGTTTAAGCTCGAATTCACCCCTCCACTTT.

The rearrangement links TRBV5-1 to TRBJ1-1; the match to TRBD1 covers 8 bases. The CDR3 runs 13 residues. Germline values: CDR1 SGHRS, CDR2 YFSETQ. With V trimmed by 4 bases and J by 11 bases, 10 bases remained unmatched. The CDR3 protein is CASSNQSGGEAFF. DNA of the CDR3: TGCGCCAGCAGCAACCAATCAGGGGGCGAGGCTTTCTTT.

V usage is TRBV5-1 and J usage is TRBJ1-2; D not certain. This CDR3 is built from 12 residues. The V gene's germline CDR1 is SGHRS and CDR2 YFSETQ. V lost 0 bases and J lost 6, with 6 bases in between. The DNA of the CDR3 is TGCGCCAGCAGCTTGGTGGGCGATGGCTACACCTTC. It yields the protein CASSLVGDGYTF.

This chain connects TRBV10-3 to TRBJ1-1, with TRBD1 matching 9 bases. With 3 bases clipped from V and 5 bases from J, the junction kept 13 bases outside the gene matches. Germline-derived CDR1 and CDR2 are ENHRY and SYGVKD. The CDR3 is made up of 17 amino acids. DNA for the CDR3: TGTGCCATCAGTGAATTCCACCGGGACAGGGAAGCGACTGAAGCTTTCTTT. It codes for CAISEFHRDREATEAFF.

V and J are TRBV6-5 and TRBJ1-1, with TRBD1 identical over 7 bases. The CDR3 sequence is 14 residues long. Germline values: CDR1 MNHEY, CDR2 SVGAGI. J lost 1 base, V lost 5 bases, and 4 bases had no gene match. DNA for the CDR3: TGTGCCAGCAGTCGACAGGGAAGGAACACTGAAGCTTTCTTT. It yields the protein CASSRQGRNTEAFF.

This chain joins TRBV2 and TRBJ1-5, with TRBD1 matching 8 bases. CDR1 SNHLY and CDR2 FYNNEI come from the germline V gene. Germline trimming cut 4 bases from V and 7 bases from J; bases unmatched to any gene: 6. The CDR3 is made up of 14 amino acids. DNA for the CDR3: TGTGCCAGCAGTGCCACAGGGGGTAACCAGCCCCAGCATTTT. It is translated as CASSATGGNQPQHF.

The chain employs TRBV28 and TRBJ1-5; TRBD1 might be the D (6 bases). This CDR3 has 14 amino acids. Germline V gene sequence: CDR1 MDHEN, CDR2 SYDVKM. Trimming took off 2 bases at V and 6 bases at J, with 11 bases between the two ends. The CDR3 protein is CASSLNRDGQPQHF. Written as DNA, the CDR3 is TGTGCCAGCAGTTTAAACAGGGATGGTCAGCCCCAGCATTTT.

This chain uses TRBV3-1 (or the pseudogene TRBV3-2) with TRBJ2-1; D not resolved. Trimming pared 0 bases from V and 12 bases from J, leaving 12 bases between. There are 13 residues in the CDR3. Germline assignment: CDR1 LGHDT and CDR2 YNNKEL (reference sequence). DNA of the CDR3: TGTGCCAGCAGCCAAGAGACCGTTACGGGGCAGTTCTTC. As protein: CASSQETVTGQFF.

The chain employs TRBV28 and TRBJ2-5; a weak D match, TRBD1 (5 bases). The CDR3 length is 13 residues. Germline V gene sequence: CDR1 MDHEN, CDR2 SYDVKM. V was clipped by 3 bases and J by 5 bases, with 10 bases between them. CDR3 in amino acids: CASSFQGTETQYF. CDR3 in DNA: TGTGCCAGCAGTTTTCAGGGTACGGAGACCCAGTACTTC. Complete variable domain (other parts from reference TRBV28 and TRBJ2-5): DVKVTQSSRYLVKRTGEKVFLECVQDMDHENMFWYRQDPGLGLRLIYFSYDVKMKEKGDIPEGYSVSREKKERFSLILESASTNQTSMYLCASSFQGTETQYFGPGTRLLVL.

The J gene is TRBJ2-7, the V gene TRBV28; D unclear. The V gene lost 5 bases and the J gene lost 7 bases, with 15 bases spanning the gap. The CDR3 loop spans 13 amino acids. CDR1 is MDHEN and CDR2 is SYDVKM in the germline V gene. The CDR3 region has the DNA TGTGCCAGCAGTCCGCCCTTCCAGAGGGAGCAGTACTTC. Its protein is CASSPPFQREQYF.

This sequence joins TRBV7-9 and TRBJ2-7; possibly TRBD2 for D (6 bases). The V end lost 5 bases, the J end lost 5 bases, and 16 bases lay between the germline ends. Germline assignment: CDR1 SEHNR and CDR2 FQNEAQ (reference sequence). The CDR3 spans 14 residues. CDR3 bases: TGTGCCAGCAGCCAACGGGTGGAGGGAGACGAGCAGTACTTC. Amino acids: CASSQRVEGDEQYF.

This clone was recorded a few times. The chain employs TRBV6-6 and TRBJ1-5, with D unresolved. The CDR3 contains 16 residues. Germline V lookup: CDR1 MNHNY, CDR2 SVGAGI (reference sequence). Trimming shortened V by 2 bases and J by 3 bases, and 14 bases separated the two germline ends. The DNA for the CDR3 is TGTGCCAGCAGTTACGAGGGTCCCCGTCTCAATCAGCCCCAGCATTTT. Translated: CASSYEGPRLNQPQHF.